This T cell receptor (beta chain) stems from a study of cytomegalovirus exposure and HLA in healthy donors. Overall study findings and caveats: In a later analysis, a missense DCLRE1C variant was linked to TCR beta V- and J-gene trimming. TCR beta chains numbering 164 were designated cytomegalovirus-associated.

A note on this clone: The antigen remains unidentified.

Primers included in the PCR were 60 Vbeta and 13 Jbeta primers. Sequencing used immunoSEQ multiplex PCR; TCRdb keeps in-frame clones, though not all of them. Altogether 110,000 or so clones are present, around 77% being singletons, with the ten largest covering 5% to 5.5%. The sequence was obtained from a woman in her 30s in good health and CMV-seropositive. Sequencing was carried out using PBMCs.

The CDR3 loop reads CASSLQQGYNEKLFF. The CDR3 nucleotides are TGTGCCAGCAGCCTGCAGCAGGGTTATAATGAAAAACTGTTTTTT. The chain uses TRBV14 and TRBJ1-4, with D tentatively TRBD1 (5 bases). CDR1 SGHDN and CDR2 FVKESK come from the germline V gene. V shed 4 bases and J shed 4 bases, with 13 bases lying between them. The CDR3 is 15 residues long.